This TCR beta chain was recovered during a study of cytomegalovirus exposure and HLA in healthy donors. Produced via immunoSEQ multiplex PCR; TCRdb's table is partial and in-frame only. This table has some 60,000 clones, roughly 96% appearing once. The donors were members of the validation cohort, which comprised approximately 120 subjects and was separate from the first cohort of roughly 700 subjects. Notes on the study in general: The study found most TCR sequences rare, yet found some public TCRs in many donors. Per published reports, the classifier diagnosed cytomegalovirus status with high specificity and sensitivity.

Notes on this clone: Its antigen is not identified.

This TCR was sampled from a man between 18 and 29 years old in good health and CMV-seronegative. The sample comprised PBMCs.

The CDR3 loop reads CASSQIVSTEAFF. CDR3 nucleotides: TGCGCCAGCAGCCAAATAGTCTCGACTGAAGCTTTCTTT. The chain employs TRBV4-1 and TRBJ1-1, with D hard to call. V was shortened by 2 bases and J by 5 bases, with 9 bases between the two germline ends. CDR3 length equals 13 residues. Germline V gene data show CDR1 as MGHRA and CDR2 as YSYEKL.